In this sample, the clone carrying this T cell receptor (beta chain) turned up a few times. TCRdb analysed the 5' RACE reads with MiXCR anew, one entry per CDR3 protein. The table has tens of thousands of distinct CDR3 sequences, approximately 12% seen once. This sample is drawn from a study of early T cells in non-severe SARS-CoV-2 infection. Study summary: Sequencing of bulk RNA from unsorted whole blood was done, without chain pairing.

The germline V gene has CDR1 LGHNA and CDR2 YNFKEQ. This CDR3 spans 11 amino acids. Deletions cut 1 base from V and 7 bases from J, with 4 bases between. The chain has TRBV4-2 and TRBJ1-1; D uncertain. This receptor was identified in an adult who was a healthcare worker with PCR-confirmed SARS-CoV-2 infection or an uninfected control (not recorded which). The source material was whole blood. Here the CDR3 reads CASSQGGEAFF. Written as DNA, the CDR3 is TGTGCCAGCAGCCAAGGTGGTGAAGCTTTCTTT.